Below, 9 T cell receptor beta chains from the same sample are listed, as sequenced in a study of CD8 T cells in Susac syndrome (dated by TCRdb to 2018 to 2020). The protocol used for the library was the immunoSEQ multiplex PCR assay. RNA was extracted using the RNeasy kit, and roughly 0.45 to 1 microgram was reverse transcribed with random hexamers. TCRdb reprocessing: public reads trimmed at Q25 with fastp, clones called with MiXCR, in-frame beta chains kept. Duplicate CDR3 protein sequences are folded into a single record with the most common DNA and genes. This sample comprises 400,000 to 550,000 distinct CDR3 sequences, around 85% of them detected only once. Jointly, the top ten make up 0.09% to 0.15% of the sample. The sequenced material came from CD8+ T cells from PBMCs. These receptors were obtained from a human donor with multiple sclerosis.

The CDR3 loop is CASTDSGSEAFF. The DNA of the CDR3 is TGTGCCAGCACGGACAGCGGCTCTGAAGCTTTCTTT. This chain connects TRBV2 to TRBJ1-1, with a tentative D call TRBD1 (6 bases). Germline CDR1 and CDR2: SNHLY and FYNNEI. The CDR3 covers 12 residues. The V gene lost 7 bases and the J gene lost 6 bases, with 12 bases spanning the gap.

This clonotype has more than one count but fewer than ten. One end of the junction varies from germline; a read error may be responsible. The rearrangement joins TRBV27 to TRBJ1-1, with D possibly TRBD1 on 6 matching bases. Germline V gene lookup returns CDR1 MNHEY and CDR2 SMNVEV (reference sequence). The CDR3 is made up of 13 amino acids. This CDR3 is CASSLQGNPEAFF. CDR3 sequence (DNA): TGTGCCAGCAGTTTACAGGGGAACCCTGAAGCTTTCTTT.

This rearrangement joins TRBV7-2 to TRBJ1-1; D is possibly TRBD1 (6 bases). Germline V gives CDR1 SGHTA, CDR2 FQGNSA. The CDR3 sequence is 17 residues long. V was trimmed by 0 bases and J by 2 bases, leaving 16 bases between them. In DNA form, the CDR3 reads TGTGCCAGCAGCTTAGCCCCCCGGGCAGGGGCTAACACTGAAGCTTTCTTT. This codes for CASSLAPRAGANTEAFF.

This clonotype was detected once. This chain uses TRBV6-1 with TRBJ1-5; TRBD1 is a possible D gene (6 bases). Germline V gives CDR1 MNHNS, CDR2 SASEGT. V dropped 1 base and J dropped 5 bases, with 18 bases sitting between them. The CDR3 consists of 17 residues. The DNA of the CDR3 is TGTGCCAGCAGTGAAGTTTCTATCCGGACAGCCTATCAGCCCCAGCATTTT. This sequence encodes CASSEVSIRTAYQPQHF.

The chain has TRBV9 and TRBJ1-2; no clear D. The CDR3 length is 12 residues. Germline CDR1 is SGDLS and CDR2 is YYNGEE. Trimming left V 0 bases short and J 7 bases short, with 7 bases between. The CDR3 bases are TGTGCCAGCAGCGTAGATGCAGCTGGCTACACCTTC. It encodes CASSVDAAGYTF.

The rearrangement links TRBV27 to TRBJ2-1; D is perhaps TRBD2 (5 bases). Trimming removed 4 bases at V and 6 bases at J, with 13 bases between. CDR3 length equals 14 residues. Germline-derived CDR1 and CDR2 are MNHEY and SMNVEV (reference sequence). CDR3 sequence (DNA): TGTGCCAGCAGTTCATATCCTAGCCGCAATGAGCAGTTCTTC. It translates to CASSSYPSRNEQFF.

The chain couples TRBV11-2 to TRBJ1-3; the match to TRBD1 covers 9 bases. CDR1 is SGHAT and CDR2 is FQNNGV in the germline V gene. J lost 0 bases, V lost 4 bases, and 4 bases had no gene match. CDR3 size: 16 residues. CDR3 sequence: CASSWTGEFSGNTIYF. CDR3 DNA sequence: TGTGCCAGCAGCTGGACAGGGGAGTTCTCTGGAAACACCATATATTTT.

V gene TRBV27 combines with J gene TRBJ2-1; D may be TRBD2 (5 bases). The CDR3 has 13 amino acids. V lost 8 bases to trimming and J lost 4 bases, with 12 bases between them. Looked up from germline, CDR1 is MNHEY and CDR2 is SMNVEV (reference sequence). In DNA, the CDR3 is TGTGCCAGCGCCCTCTCGGGGTACAATGAGCAGTTCTTC. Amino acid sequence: CASALSGYNEQFF.

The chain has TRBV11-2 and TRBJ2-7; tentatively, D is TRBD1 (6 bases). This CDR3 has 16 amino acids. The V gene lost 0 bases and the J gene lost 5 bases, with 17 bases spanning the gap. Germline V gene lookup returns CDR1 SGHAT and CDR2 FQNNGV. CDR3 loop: CASSLDRDIGRDEQYF. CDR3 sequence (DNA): TGTGCCAGCAGCTTAGATCGGGACATTGGTCGGGACGAGCAGTACTTC.